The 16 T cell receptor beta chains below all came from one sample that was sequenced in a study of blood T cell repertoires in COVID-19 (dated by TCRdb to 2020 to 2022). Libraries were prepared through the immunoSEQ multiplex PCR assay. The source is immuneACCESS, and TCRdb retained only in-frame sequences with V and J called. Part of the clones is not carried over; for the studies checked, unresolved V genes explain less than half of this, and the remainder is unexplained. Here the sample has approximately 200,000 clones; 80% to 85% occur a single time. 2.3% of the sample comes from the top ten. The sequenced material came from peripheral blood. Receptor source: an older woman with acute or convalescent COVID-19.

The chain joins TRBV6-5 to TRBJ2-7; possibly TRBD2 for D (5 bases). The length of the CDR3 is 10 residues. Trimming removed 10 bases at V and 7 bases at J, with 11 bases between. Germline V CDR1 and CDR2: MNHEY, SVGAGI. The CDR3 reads CATDWREQYF. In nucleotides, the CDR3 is TGTGCCACGGATTGGAGGGAGCAGTACTTC.

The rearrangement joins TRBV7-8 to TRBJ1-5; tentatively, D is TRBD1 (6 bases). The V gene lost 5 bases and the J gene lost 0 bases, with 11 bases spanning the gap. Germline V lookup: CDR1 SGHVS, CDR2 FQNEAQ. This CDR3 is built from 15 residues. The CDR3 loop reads CASSARGFSNQPQHF. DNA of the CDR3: TGTGCCAGCAGCGCTAGGGGGTTTAGCAATCAGCCCCAGCATTTT.

The CDR3 region has the DNA TGCGCCAGCAGCCAAGTTTTGTGGACAGGGGGCACGAGAACTGAAGCTTTCTTT. Amino acid sequence: CASSQVLWTGGTRTEAFF. The chain carries TRBV4-1 and TRBJ1-1, with 11 bases matching TRBD1. J was trimmed by 5 bases and V by 1 base; bases with no gene match: 12. Germline CDR1 and CDR2: MGHRA and YSYEKL. CDR3 length: 18 residues.

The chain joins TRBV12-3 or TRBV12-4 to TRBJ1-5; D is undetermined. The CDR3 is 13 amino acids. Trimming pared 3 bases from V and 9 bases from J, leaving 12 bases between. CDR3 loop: CASSFLLSRPQHF. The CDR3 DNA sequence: TGTGCCAGCAGTTTTCTGTTAAGTAGGCCCCAGCATTTT.

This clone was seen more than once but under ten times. The CDR3 loop reads CASSQNNEQFF. In nucleotides, the CDR3 is TGTGCCAGCAGCCAAAACAATGAGCAGTTCTTC. This chain uses TRBV5-6 with TRBJ2-1; D ambiguous. This CDR3 has 11 residues. Germline loops: CDR1 SGHDT, CDR2 YYEEEE. V shed 4 bases and J shed 5 bases, with 4 bases lying between them.

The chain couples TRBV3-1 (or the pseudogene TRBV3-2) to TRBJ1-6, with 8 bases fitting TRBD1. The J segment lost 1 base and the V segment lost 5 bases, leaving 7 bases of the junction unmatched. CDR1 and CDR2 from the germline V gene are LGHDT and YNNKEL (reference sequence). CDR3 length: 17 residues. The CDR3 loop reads CASSKSGGWSYNSPLHF. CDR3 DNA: TGTGCCAGCAGCAAATCAGGGGGCTGGTCCTATAATTCACCCCTCCACTTT.

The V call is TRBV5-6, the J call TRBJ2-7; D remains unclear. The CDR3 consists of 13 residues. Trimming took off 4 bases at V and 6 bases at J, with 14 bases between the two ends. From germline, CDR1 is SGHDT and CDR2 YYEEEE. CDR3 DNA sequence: TGTGCCAGCAGCCCGGAGCTAGGAAGCGAGCAGTACTTC. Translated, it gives CASSPELGSEQYF.

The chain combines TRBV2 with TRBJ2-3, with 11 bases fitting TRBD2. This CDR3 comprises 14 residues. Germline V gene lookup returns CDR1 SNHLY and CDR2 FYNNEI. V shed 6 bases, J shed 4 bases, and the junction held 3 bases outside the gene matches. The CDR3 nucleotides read TGTGCCAGCAGGCCGGGACTAGCGGCAGATACGCAGTATTTT. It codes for CASRPGLAADTQYF.

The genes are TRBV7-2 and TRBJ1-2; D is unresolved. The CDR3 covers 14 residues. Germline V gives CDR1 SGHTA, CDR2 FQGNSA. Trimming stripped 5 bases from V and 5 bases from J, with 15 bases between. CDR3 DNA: TGTGCCAGCAGCCGGCAGTCGCAGGCGTATGGCTACACCTTC. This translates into CASSRQSQAYGYTF. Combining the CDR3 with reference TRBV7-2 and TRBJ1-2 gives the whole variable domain GAGVSQSPSNKVTEKGKDVELRCDPISGHTALYWYRQSLGQGLEFLIYFQGNSAPDKSGLPSDRFSAERTGGSVSTLTIQRTQQEDSAVYLCASSRQSQAYGYTFGSGTRLTVV.

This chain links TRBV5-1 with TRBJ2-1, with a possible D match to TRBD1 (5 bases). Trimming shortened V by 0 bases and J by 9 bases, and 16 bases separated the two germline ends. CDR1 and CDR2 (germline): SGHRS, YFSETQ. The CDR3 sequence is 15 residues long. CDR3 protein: CASSLGALGAGEQFF. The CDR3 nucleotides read TGCGCCAGCAGCTTGGGAGCGTTAGGGGCCGGTGAGCAGTTCTTC.

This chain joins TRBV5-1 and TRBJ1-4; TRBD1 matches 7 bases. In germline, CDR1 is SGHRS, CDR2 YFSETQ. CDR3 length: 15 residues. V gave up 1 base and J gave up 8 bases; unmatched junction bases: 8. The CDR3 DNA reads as TGCGCCAGCAGCTTGTCCGCAGGGGGTGGAGAAAAACTGTTTTTT. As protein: CASSLSAGGGEKLFF.

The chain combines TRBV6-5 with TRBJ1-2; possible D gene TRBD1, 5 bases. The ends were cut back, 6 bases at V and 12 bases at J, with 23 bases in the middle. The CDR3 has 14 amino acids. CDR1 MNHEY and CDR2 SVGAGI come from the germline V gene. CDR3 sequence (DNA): TGTGCCAGCAGAGCTAGCGGACAAATCGAGACGCACACCTTC. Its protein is CASRASGQIETHTF.

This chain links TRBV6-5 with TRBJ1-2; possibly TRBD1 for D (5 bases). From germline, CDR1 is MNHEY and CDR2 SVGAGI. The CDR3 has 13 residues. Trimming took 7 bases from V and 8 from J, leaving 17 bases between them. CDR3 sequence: CASTDPGGLGYTF. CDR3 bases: TGTGCCAGCACCGACCCGGGGGGTTTGGGCTACACCTTC.

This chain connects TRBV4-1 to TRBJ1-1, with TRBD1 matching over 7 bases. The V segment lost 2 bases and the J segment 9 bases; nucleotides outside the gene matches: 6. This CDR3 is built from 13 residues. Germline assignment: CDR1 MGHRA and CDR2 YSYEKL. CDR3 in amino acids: CASSQTTGEKAFF. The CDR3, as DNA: TGCGCCAGCAGCCAAACCACAGGGGAAAAAGCTTTCTTT.

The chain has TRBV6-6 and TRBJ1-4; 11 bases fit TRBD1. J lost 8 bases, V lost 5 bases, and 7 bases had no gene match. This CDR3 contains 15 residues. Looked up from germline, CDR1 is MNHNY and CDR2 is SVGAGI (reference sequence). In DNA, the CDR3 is TGTGCCAGCAGTCCATCCGGGACAGGGGGAGAAAAACTGTTTTTT. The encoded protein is CASSPSGTGGEKLFF.

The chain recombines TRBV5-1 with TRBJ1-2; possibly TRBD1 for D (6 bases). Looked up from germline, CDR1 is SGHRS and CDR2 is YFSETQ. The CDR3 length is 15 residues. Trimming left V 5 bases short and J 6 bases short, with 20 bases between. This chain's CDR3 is CASSLTLQGSNGYTF. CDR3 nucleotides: TGCGCCAGCAGTCTGACCCTACAGGGTTCAAATGGCTACACCTTC.